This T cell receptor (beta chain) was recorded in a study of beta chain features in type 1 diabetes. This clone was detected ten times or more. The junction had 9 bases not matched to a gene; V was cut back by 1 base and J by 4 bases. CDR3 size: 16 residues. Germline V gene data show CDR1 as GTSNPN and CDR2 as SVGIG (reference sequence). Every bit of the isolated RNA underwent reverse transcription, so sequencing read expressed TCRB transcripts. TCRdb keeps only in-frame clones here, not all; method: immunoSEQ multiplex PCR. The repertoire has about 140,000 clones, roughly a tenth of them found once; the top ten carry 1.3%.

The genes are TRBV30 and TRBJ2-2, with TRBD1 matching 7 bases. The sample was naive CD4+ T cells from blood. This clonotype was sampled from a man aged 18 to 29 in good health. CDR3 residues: CAWSAGQASRTGELFF. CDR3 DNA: TGTGCCTGGAGTGCCGGACAGGCCTCCCGCACCGGGGAGCTGTTTTTT.